The source of this T cell receptor beta chain is a study of blood T cell repertoires in COVID-19. Study context: Collection of acute and convalescent COVID-19 samples took place in the United States, Italy and Spain.

TCRdb's copy holds only in-frame clones and misses some; the assay was immunoSEQ multiplex PCR. The sample includes a few hundred thousand clones, around 87% of them seen just once. The CDR3 sequence is 14 residues long. The V gene lost 6 bases and the J gene lost 0 bases, with 9 bases spanning the gap. Germline-derived CDR1 and CDR2 are MNHEY and SVGAGI. Sequences were obtained from peripheral blood. This sequence was found in a woman between 40 and 50 years old with COVID-19, enrolled during active disease. The chain joins TRBV6-5 to TRBJ1-5, with D unclear. The DNA for the CDR3 is TGTGCCAGCAGCCCAACAGCTAGCAATCAGCCCCAGCATTTT. This gives the protein CASSPTASNQPQHF.